The 3 T cell receptor beta chains reported below all come from one sample, sequenced in a study of cytomegalovirus exposure and HLA in healthy donors (dated by TCRdb to about 2017). Preparation of the library involved the immunoSEQ multiplex PCR assay. For the multiplex PCR, a mixture combining 60 forward primers for TCR Vbeta segments and 13 reverse primers for TCR Jbeta segments was used. TCRdb stores this immuneACCESS table with in-frame sequences only. Part of the clones is absent; in the studies checked, under half of the shortfall reflects unresolved V genes, and no reason is known for the rest. The sample table contains 100,000 to 150,000 clones; only one count was recorded for around 79% of them. Approximately 6.5% of the sample lies in the top ten. Sequenced input: PBMCs. The source is a woman aged 40 to 55 in good health and CMV-seronegative.

V is TRBV6-1 and J is TRBJ1-1; the D is unclear. Deletions cut 7 bases from V and 1 base from J, with 13 bases between. In germline, CDR1 is MNHNS, CDR2 SASEGT. CDR3 length: 14 residues. The CDR3 bases are TGTGCCAGCACCTTACAACGGGGGAACACTGAAGCTTTCTTT. It encodes CASTLQRGNTEAFF.

The chain carries TRBV2 and TRBJ2-1, with 10 bases identical to TRBD1. The V segment lost 4 bases and the J segment 4 bases; nucleotides outside the gene matches: 4. The CDR3 length is 15 residues. Germline V lookup: CDR1 SNHLY, CDR2 FYNNEI. CDR3 loop: CASSGDRGVYNEQFF. The CDR3 DNA follows: TGTGCCAGCAGTGGGGACAGGGGAGTTTACAATGAGCAGTTCTTC.

The chain uses TRBV18 and TRBJ1-1; D unresolved. With 0 bases removed from V and 4 bases from J, the gap between germline ends came to 12 bases. Germline V gene lookup returns CDR1 KGHSH and CDR2 LQKENI. The CDR3 has 15 amino acids. The CDR3 DNA is TGTGCCAGCTCACCACCCATGTCGCAGATCACTGAAGCTTTCTTT. It translates to CASSPPMSQITEAFF. Full variable domain (missing parts from reference TRBV18 and TRBJ1-1): NAGVMQNPRHLVRRRGQEARLRCSPMKGHSHVYWYRQLPEEGLKFMVYLQKENIIDESGMPKERFSAEFPKEGPSILRIQQVVRGDSAAYFCASSPPMSQITEAFFGQGTRLTVV.